These 22 T cell receptor beta chains were all obtained from the same sample, sequenced in a study of human T cells and chemical hapten exposure. The time point denotes: patch test 1, 2 weeks after DPC sensitization. Regarding treatment: therapeutic diphenylcyclopropenone sensitization with weekly scalp DPC. TCRdb re-called the RACE reads through MiXCR, storing one row per CDR3 protein. The sample contains approximately 400,000 distinct CDR3 sequences, approximately 5.1% of which appear only once. Specimen: whole blood, collected in connection with sensitization to the hapten diphenylcyclopropenone (DPC). These TCRs come from a woman in her forties or fifties with alopecia areata. Some clones in this sample may be carry-over from other donors' samples.

This clonotype was found a few times. The rearrangement links TRBV11-2 to TRBJ2-1; possible D gene TRBD1, 5 bases. The length of the CDR3 is 12 residues. Germline loops: CDR1 SGHAT, CDR2 FQNNGV. Trimming shortened V by 2 bases and J by 10 bases, and 9 bases separated the two germline ends. The CDR3 here is CASSLLQVEQFF. In DNA, the CDR3 is TGTGCCAGCAGCTTACTACAGGTCGAGCAGTTCTTC.

The sample holds many counts of this clonotype. The chain links TRBV5-1 to TRBJ1-2; D not certain. The CDR3 runs to 12 residues. Germline assignment: CDR1 SGHRS and CDR2 YFSETQ. V lost 5 bases to trimming and J lost 6 bases, with 11 bases between them. The CDR3 DNA reads TGCGCCAGCAGTCGAGAGGCGAATGGCTACACCTTC. Translation: CASSREANGYTF.

This clonotype was counted at least ten times. The chain combines TRBV20-1 with TRBJ2-1; D gene uncertain. Trimming shortened V by 6 bases and J by 8 bases, and 11 bases separated the two germline ends. The CDR3 extends over 11 amino acids. CDR1 is DFQATT and CDR2 is SNEGSKA in the germline V gene (reference sequence). The chain's CDR3 is CSAPRLDEQFF. The CDR3 nucleotides read TGCAGTGCCCCACGGCTAGATGAGCAGTTCTTC.

This clonotype showed up just a few times. The chain links TRBV2 to TRBJ2-2, with D unresolved. V gave up 4 bases and J gave up 0 bases, with 6 bases separating them. CDR1 and CDR2 (germline): SNHLY, FYNNEI. The CDR3 has 14 residues. This chain's CDR3 is CASSATANTGELFF. The CDR3 nucleotides read TGTGCCAGCAGTGCGACGGCGAACACCGGGGAGCTGTTTTTT.

This clonotype has just a few counts. The chain carries TRBV11-2 and TRBJ2-6; 8 bases are shared with TRBD2. The V segment lost 8 bases and the J segment 0 bases; nucleotides outside the gene matches: 6. Germline V gene sequence: CDR1 SGHAT, CDR2 FQNNGV. The CDR3 spans 16 residues. The chain's CDR3 is CASRETSVSGANVLTF. The CDR3 DNA reads TGTGCCAGCCGCGAGACTAGCGTCTCTGGGGCCAACGTCCTGACTTTC.

The sample holds a few counts of this clonotype. J is TRBJ1-1 and V is TRBV7-8; TRBD1 might be the D (6 bases). Germline CDR1 reads SGHVS; CDR2 reads FQNEAQ. The CDR3 totals 14 residues. The V gene lost 2 bases and the J gene lost 7 bases, with 14 bases spanning the gap. CDR3 residues: CASSLITGTHEAFF. CDR3 DNA sequence: TGTGCCAGCAGCTTAATTACAGGGACCCATGAAGCTTTCTTT.

This clonotype was observed a few times. The rearrangement joins TRBV12-3 or TRBV12-4 to TRBJ1-5, with 8 bases matching TRBD1. V dropped 5 bases and J dropped 2; count of bases not matched to a gene: 8. The CDR3 is 16 amino acids. Here the CDR3 reads CASSPQQGVGNQPQHF. In DNA, the CDR3 is TGTGCCAGCAGTCCTCAACAGGGGGTCGGCAATCAGCCCCAGCATTTT.

This clonotype turned up a few times. The J gene is TRBJ2-1, the V gene TRBV13; no firm D call. Germline V gene data show CDR1 as PRHDT and CDR2 as FYEKMQ (reference sequence). With 3 bases removed from V and 4 bases from J, the gap between germline ends came to 13 bases. This CDR3 is built from 15 residues. CDR3 nucleotide sequence: TGTGCCAGCAGCTTCCCTCACTCGAAATACAATGAGCAGTTCTTC. It codes for CASSFPHSKYNEQFF.

This clonotype has only a few counts. This chain uses TRBV5-1 with TRBJ2-2; D is perhaps TRBD2 (6 bases). The germline V gene encodes CDR1 SGHRS and CDR2 YFSETQ. V gave up 6 bases and J gave up 0 bases, with 9 bases separating them. The CDR3 consists of 14 residues. DNA for the CDR3: TGCGCCAGCACGGGCGGGGCGAACACCGGGGAGCTGTTTTTT. Translating gives CASTGGANTGELFF.

This clonotype was detected a few times. J is TRBJ2-1 and V is TRBV5-1; D not resolved. Germline values: CDR1 SGHRS, CDR2 YFSETQ. This CDR3 region has 16 residues. Trimming pared 2 bases from V and 6 bases from J, leaving 18 bases between. CDR3 sequence: CASSFPIARPTNEQFF. The CDR3 coding sequence is TGCGCCAGCAGCTTCCCAATCGCACGGCCTACCAATGAGCAGTTCTTC.

This clonotype turned up a few times. V usage is TRBV7-8 and J usage is TRBJ1-5, with D tentatively TRBD1 (6 bases). The CDR3 is 16 residues long. The V end lost 5 bases, the J end lost 5 bases, and 19 bases lay between the germline ends. CDR1 and CDR2 from the germline V gene are SGHVS and FQNEAQ. The DNA of the CDR3 is TGTGCCAGCAGCCGAACAGGGCCGGGGGGCTATCAGCCCCAGCATTTT. As protein: CASSRTGPGGYQPQHF. The full variable domain, in which reference TRBV7-8 and TRBJ1-5 provide the parts outside the CDR3, is GAGVSQSPRYKVAKRGQDVALRCDPISGHVSLFWYQQALGQGPEFLTYFQNEAQLDKSGLPSDRFFAERPEGSVSTLKIQRTQQEDSAVYLCASSRTGPGGYQPQHFGDGTRLSIL.

By share, this clonotype counts as medium-sized. The J gene is TRBJ1-1, the V gene TRBV11-2, with D perhaps matching TRBD1 (6 bases). From germline, CDR1 is SGHAT and CDR2 FQNNGV. The CDR3 covers 13 residues. V was shortened by 1 base and J by 11 bases, with 14 bases between the two germline ends. The CDR3 DNA reads TGTGCCAGCAGCTTAGCCGGGGGCCAAAAGGCTTTCTTT. Its translation: CASSLAGGQKAFF.

This clonotype was counted at least ten times. The chain combines TRBV20-1 with TRBJ2-6; D is ambiguous. V lost 3 bases and J lost 1, with 10 bases in between. The CDR3 contains 15 residues. Germline assignment: CDR1 DFQATT and CDR2 SNEGSKA (reference sequence). The DNA of the CDR3 is TGCAGTGCTAGGCGTCCGAGATCTGGGGCCAACGTCCTGACTTTC. Translated, it gives CSARRPRSGANVLTF.

There are many counts of this clonotype. This rearrangement joins TRBV5-1 to TRBJ2-3; 16 bases line up with TRBD2. The CDR3 is made up of 18 amino acids. CDR1 and CDR2 (germline): SGHRS, YFSETQ. J lost 3 bases, V lost 0 bases, and 4 bases had no gene match. The CDR3 sequence: CASSLEGLAGGPTDTQYF. Written as DNA, the CDR3 is TGCGCCAGCAGCTTGGAGGGACTAGCGGGAGGGCCGACAGATACGCAGTATTTT.

In its sample, this clonotype was seen many times. The chain recombines TRBV12-3 or TRBV12-4 with TRBJ2-1; D is possibly TRBD2 (6 bases). This CDR3 spans 15 amino acids. Trimming took off 6 bases at V and 7 bases at J, with 19 bases between the two ends. CDR3 region: CASSPREGGENEQFF. The DNA for the CDR3 is TGTGCCAGCAGCCCGCGGGAAGGCGGGGAAAATGAGCAGTTCTTC.

This rearrangement joins TRBV7-9 to TRBJ1-4; 7 nucleotides agree with TRBD1. Trimming removed 1 base from V and 7 bases from J; junction bases left unmatched: 6. This CDR3 has 15 amino acids. Germline assignment: CDR1 SEHNR and CDR2 FQNEAQ (reference sequence). The CDR3 sequence is CASSLDQGGGEKLFF. DNA for the CDR3: TGTGCCAGCAGCTTAGACCAAGGGGGCGGTGAAAAACTGTTTTTT.

On this clonotype: A much more abundant neighbour one base away suggests this may be a read error. Since the CDR3 does not end with the conserved phenylalanine or tryptophan, this likely comes from a read error. This chain connects TRBV5-1 to TRBJ1-4, with 9 bases aligning to TRBD1. The CDR3 length is 16 residues. Unmatched junction bases numbered 9, after V lost 4 bases and J lost 5 bases. Germline CDR1 is SGHRS and CDR2 is YFSETQ. The CDR3 bases are TGCGCCAGCAGCACTACAAACAGGGGGCGAAATGAAAAACTGTTTATT. Translated, it gives CASSTTNRGRNEKLFI.

This clonotype was detected ten times or more. The CDR3 loop reads CSAPAGGPFGEQFF. The DNA for the CDR3 is TGCAGTGCCCCAGCGGGAGGGCCTTTTGGTGAGCAGTTCTTC. V gene TRBV20-1 combines with J gene TRBJ2-1, with 10 bases matching TRBD2. Germline V gene data show CDR1 as DFQATT and CDR2 as SNEGSKA (reference sequence). J was trimmed by 9 bases and V by 6 bases; bases with no gene match: 11. This CDR3 is built from 14 residues.

This clonotype was recorded at least ten times. V and J are TRBV7-2 and TRBJ2-1; D call uncertain. CDR1 is SGHTA, CDR2 FQGNSA, per germline. Between the trimmed V and J ends, which lost 5 bases and 12 bases, there was a span of 14 bases. The CDR3 totals 12 residues. CDR3 loop: CASSTDGPGQFF. CDR3 nucleotides: TGTGCCAGCAGCACTGACGGGCCCGGGCAGTTCTTC.

This clonotype was seen a few times. This chain uses TRBV12-3 or TRBV12-4 with TRBJ1-1, with 9 bases identical to TRBD1. V lost 7 bases to trimming and J lost 3 bases; unmatched junction nucleotides: 6. The CDR3 loop spans 14 amino acids. DNA of the CDR3: TGTGCCAGCAACAACAGGGGGCTGGACACTGAAGCTTTCTTT. Translation: CASNNRGLDTEAFF.

In its sample, this clonotype was seen once. A much larger clone differs by one base, so this may be a read error. The chain links TRBV9 to TRBJ2-6; D ambiguous. The CDR3 is 17 residues long. Germline V gives CDR1 SGDLS, CDR2 YYNGEE. The DNA for the CDR3 is TGTGCCAACAGCGTAGCTGGCGGCAGCTCTGGGGCCAACGTCCTGACTTTC. Translation gives CANSVAGGSSGANVLTF.

The chain carries TRBV20-1 and TRBJ1-2; 8 bases match TRBD1. V shed 4 bases, J shed 4 bases, and the junction held 8 bases outside the gene matches. This CDR3 has 14 residues. Germline V gene data show CDR1 as DFQATT and CDR2 as SNEGSKA (reference sequence). The CDR3: CSATRTGLFYGYTF. CDR3 DNA: TGCAGTGCTACTCGGACAGGGCTATTCTATGGCTACACCTTC.